This TCR beta chain was identified in a study of neurological immune-mediated disorders. It was by 5'RACE with 10-nucleotide random UMIs that the cDNA was made. TCRdb re-derived calls from the 5' RACE reads in MiXCR, one entry per CDR3 protein. The sample holds 35,000 to 50,000 distinct CDR3 sequences; 14% are singletons and the top ten take approximately 3.5%. With 2 bases removed from V and 7 bases from J, the gap between germline ends came to 15 bases. The CDR3 extends over 14 amino acids. CDR1 is SGHRS, CDR2 YFSETQ, per germline. This clonotype was counted ten times or more. The clonotype originates from a woman in her sixties or seventies with HTLV-1-associated myelopathy (HAM/TSP). V usage is TRBV5-1 and J usage is TRBJ1-2; D possibly corresponds to TRBD1 (5 bases). Sequencing was performed on CD4+ T cells from blood. The CDR3: CASSFNGDDFGYTF. The DNA of the CDR3 is TGCGCCAGCAGCTTTAACGGGGACGACTTTGGCTACACCTTC.